This T cell receptor beta chain was identified during a study of blood T cell repertoires in COVID-19. The wider study: The samples span acute and convalescent COVID-19 from the United States, Italy and Spain. PBMCs, B-cell-depleted T cells, or T cells provided the cDNA or gDNA that made up the material.

TCRdb's copy holds only in-frame clones and misses some; the assay was immunoSEQ multiplex PCR. Altogether approximately 220,000 clones are present, roughly 89% being singletons, with the ten largest covering approximately 16%. Germline lookup yields CDR1 SGHAT and CDR2 FQNNGV. This CDR3 is 16 amino acids long. V gave up 1 base and J gave up 6 bases; unmatched junction bases: 9. Sequenced material: PBMCs or T cells enriched from blood (not recorded which). This receptor was identified in a man aged 25 to 40 who had been exposed to COVID-19. The V gene is TRBV11-2, the J gene TRBJ1-1; 9 nucleotides line up with TRBD1. The chain's CDR3 is CASSLGGGTGSSEAFF. CDR3 nucleotides: TGTGCCAGCAGCTTAGGGGGCGGGACAGGGTCGTCTGAAGCTTTCTTT. The full variable domain, completed using reference TRBV11-2 and TRBJ1-1, is EAGVAQSPRYKIIEKRQSVAFWCNPISGHATLYWYQQILGQGPKLLIQFQNNGVVDDSQLPKDRFSAERLKGVDSTLKIQPAKLEDSAVYLCASSLGGGTGSSEAFFGQGTRLTVV.